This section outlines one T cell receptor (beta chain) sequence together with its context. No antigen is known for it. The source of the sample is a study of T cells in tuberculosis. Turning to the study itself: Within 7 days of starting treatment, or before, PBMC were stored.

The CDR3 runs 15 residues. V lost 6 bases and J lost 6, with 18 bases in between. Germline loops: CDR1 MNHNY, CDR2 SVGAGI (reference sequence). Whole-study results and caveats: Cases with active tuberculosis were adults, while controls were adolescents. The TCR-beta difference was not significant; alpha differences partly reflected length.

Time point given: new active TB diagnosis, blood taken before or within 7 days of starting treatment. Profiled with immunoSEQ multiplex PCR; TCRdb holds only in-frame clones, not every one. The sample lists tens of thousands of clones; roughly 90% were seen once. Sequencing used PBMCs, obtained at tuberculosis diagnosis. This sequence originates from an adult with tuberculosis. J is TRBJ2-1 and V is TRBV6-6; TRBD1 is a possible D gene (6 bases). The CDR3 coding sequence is TGTGCCAGCAGAAACAGGGCGTGGGTGTTCAATGAGCAGTTCTTC. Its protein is CASRNRAWVFNEQFF.